This TCR beta chain came from a study of T-cell reconstitution after alpha-beta-depleted transplantation in children. Study-wide findings and caveats: Diversity and T-cell counts at one year after transplant derived mostly from new T cells. Several hundred expanded graft clones reportedly were the source of alpha-beta T cells about two months after transplant. There were some patients whose high TCRbeta diversity at day 60 came from surviving recipient T cells and thymic progenitors.

Germline assignment: CDR1 LNHNV and CDR2 YYDKDF (reference sequence). The CDR3 length is 17 residues. The V end lost 0 bases, the J end lost 0 bases, and 12 bases lay between the germline ends. In this sample, this clonotype turned up a few times. Its antigen remains unidentified. A library of TCRbeta sequences, prepared with unique molecular identifiers, was generated. Using its own MiXCR run on the PCR reads, TCRdb lists one record per CDR3 protein. Of roughly 490,000 distinct CDR3 sequences listed, 11% are singletons. This chain joins TRBV15 and TRBJ1-3; weak D call: TRBD1 (6 bases). This receptor was obtained from a female patient aged 2-10 years who had a stem cell transplant for aplastic anemia, so the T cells may come from the graft donor. The sequencing used PBMCs, mostly from graft donor cells, collected 180 days after TCRalphabeta/CD19-depleted stem cell transplant. CDR3 coding DNA: TGTGCCACCAGCAGAGATCTGAGGGGGATCTCTGGAAACACCATATATTTT. Translation: CATSRDLRGISGNTIYF.